The 26 T cell receptor beta chains reported below all come from one sample, sequenced in a study of CD8 T cells in Susac syndrome (dated by TCRdb to about 2019). To prepare the library, the immunoSEQ multiplex PCR assay was applied. RNA was extracted using the RNeasy kit, and roughly 0.5 to 1 ug of the RNA was reverse transcribed with random hexamers. TCRdb handled the public reads itself, with Q25 trimming in fastp and clone calling in MiXCR, and kept productive beta chains. Rows merge per CDR3 protein into single entries with the most common DNA and genes. For this sample there are around 150,000 distinct CDR3 sequences; 95% appear just once. The ten top clones hold roughly 0.17% of the sample. The sample taken for sequencing was CD8+ T cells from PBMCs. Receptors were obtained from a human donor with Susac syndrome.

This chain connects TRBV4-1 to TRBJ2-7; D is unclear. This CDR3 has 15 residues. The germline V and J ends were trimmed by 0 bases and 4 bases, with 13 bases remaining between them. Germline CDR1 is MGHRA and CDR2 is YSYEKL. The CDR3 sequence is CASSQELISTYEQYF. CDR3 nucleotides: TGCGCCAGCAGCCAAGAACTGATCTCCACTTACGAGCAGTACTTC.

This clonotype appeared once. The chain couples TRBV9 to TRBJ2-3, with D possibly matching TRBD2 (6 bases). This CDR3 region has 15 residues. In germline, CDR1 is SGDLS, CDR2 YYNGEE. The V and J ends lost 4 bases and 4 bases respectively, with 16 bases between them. DNA of the CDR3: TGTGCCAGCAGCTTCCCCGAGGCGGGATCAGATACGCAGTATTTT. This translates into CASSFPEAGSDTQYF.

The gene calls are TRBV19 and TRBJ1-2, with TRBD1 as a possible D gene (5 bases). From germline, CDR1 is LNHDA and CDR2 SQIVND (reference sequence). The CDR3 runs to 12 residues. V was trimmed by 5 bases and J by 3 bases, leaving 7 bases between them. The CDR3, as DNA: TGTGCCAGTAGTGGACAAGACTATGGCTACACCTTC. This sequence encodes CASSGQDYGYTF.

The chain has TRBV20-1 and TRBJ2-1; D might be TRBD2 (6 bases). Germline CDR1 is DFQATT and CDR2 is SNEGSKA (reference sequence). The CDR3 loop spans 14 amino acids. V was cut by 3 bases and J by 8 bases, with 17 bases left in between. CDR3 sequence (DNA): TGCAGTGCTAGCGGAGGGGAAGTGATCGATGAGCAGTTCTTC. Its protein product is CSASGGEVIDEQFF.

The gene calls are TRBV13 and TRBJ1-4; 7 bases align to TRBD1. This CDR3 has 14 residues. Losses at the gene ends were 2 bases for V and 7 bases for J; bases not matched to a gene: 4. Germline values: CDR1 PRHDT, CDR2 FYEKMQ (reference sequence). The CDR3 coding sequence is TGTGCCAGCAGCTTATCAGGGGGACGTGAAAAACTGTTTTTT. Translation: CASSLSGGREKLFF. The whole variable domain, remainder taken from reference TRBV13 and TRBJ1-4, is AAGVIQSPRHLIKEKRETATLKCYPIPRHDTVYWYQQGPGQDPQFLISFYEKMQSDKGSIPDRFSAQQFSDYHSELNMSSLELGDSALYFCASSLSGGREKLFFGSGTQLSVL.

V and J are TRBV13 and TRBJ2-1, with no clear D. CDR3 length equals 12 residues. Germline V gene lookup returns CDR1 PRHDT and CDR2 FYEKMQ (reference sequence). The V end lost 6 bases, the J end lost 9 bases, and 12 bases lay between the germline ends. DNA for the CDR3: TGTGCCAGCAGTTGGGTAGAGGCTGAGCAGTTCTTC. Amino acid sequence: CASSWVEAEQFF.

The J gene is TRBJ1-1, the V gene TRBV9; 8 positions agree with TRBD1. The CDR3 covers 14 residues. Germline lookup yields CDR1 SGDLS and CDR2 YYNGEE. J was trimmed by 1 base and V by 3 bases; bases with no gene match: 2. The CDR3 region is CASSGQGSNTEAFF. CDR3 in DNA: TGTGCCAGCAGCGGACAGGGGTCGAACACTGAAGCTTTCTTT.

The V call is TRBV10-2, the J call TRBJ2-1; 9 bases agree with TRBD2. The length of the CDR3 is 14 residues. Germline loops: CDR1 WSHSY, CDR2 SAAADI. J gave up 7 bases and V 4 bases, and 5 bases lay outside the gene matches. CDR3 in DNA: TGCGCCAGCAGTGTTACTAGCGGGTCAAATGAGCAGTTCTTC. This codes for CASSVTSGSNEQFF.

The gene calls are TRBV12-3 or TRBV12-4 and TRBJ2-1; maybe TRBD2 (5 bases). Trimming shortened V by 6 bases and J by 8 bases, and 11 bases separated the two germline ends. The CDR3 runs 12 residues. DNA of the CDR3: TGTGCCAGCAGCTCCGGGGTCTATGAGCAGTTCTTC. Amino acid sequence: CASSSGVYEQFF.

The rearrangement links TRBV4-1 to TRBJ2-5; D may correspond to TRBD1 or TRBD2 (6 bases each). This CDR3 has 13 amino acids. V lost 3 bases to trimming and J lost 5 bases, with 10 bases between them. Germline assignment: CDR1 MGHRA and CDR2 YSYEKL. In DNA form, the CDR3 reads TGCGCCAGCAGCCAGGGGGGCCGGGAGACCCAGTACTTC. This translates into CASSQGGRETQYF.

This chain joins TRBV6-6 and TRBJ1-5; D may be TRBD1 (5 bases). V lost 10 bases and J lost 2, with 12 bases in between. CDR3 length: 13 amino acids. Germline CDR1 reads MNHNY; CDR2 reads SVGAGI (reference sequence). The CDR3 nucleotides are TGTGCCATCACGCCGGGGGGCAATCAGCCCCAGCATTTT. It codes for CAITPGGNQPQHF.

The chain recombines TRBV30 with TRBJ1-1; 7 positions match TRBD1. The CDR3 has 13 residues. The J segment lost 4 bases and the V segment lost 5 bases, leaving 7 bases of the junction unmatched. The germline gives CDR1 GTSNPN, CDR2 SVGIG (reference sequence). This CDR3 reads CAWATGLGTEAFF. The CDR3 DNA reads TGTGCCTGGGCGACAGGGTTGGGCACTGAAGCTTTCTTT. The full variable domain, rest sourced from reference TRBV30 and TRBJ1-1, is SQTIHQWPATLVQPVGSPLSLECTVEGTSNPNLYWYRQAAGRGLQLLFYSVGIGQISSEVPQNLSASRPQDRQFILSSKKLLLSDSGFYLCAWATGLGTEAFFGQGTRLTVV.

The V gene is TRBV20-1, the J gene TRBJ2-7, with 11 bases lining up with TRBD2. The CDR3 consists of 13 residues. Germline V gene sequence: CDR1 DFQATT, CDR2 SNEGSKA (reference sequence). V was clipped by 4 bases and J by 4 bases; unmatched bases: 3. The CDR3 sequence is CSATGTSGYEQYF. The DNA for the CDR3 is TGCAGTGCTACCGGGACTAGCGGTTACGAGCAGTACTTC.

DNA for the CDR3: TGTGCCAGCAGTTACGCAATGGGAGGCGACGAGCAGTACTTC. Translating gives CASSYAMGGDEQYF. V and J are TRBV6-5 and TRBJ2-7, with a weak D call TRBD2 (6 bases). The CDR3 extends over 14 amino acids. The V end lost 2 bases, the J end lost 5 bases, and 13 bases lay between the germline ends. Germline CDR1 MNHEY, CDR2 SVGAGI.

The chain carries TRBV29-1 and TRBJ2-7; D may match TRBD1 or TRBD2 (5 bases each). The CDR3 length is 13 residues. V lost 7 bases and J lost 6, with 19 bases in between. Per the germline V gene, CDR1 is SQVTM and CDR2 is ANQGSEA. The CDR3 here is CSAAEAARGEQYF. The CDR3 DNA follows: TGCAGCGCCGCCGAGGCCGCGAGGGGCGAGCAGTACTTC.

The chain uses TRBV28 and TRBJ1-1; 7 nucleotides match TRBD1. V was pared by 8 bases and J by 0 bases, with 9 bases of the junction left unmatched. CDR3 length equals 15 residues. Per germline, CDR1 MDHEN and CDR2 SYDVKM. The CDR3 loop reads CASCTTDRMNTEAFF. CDR3 nucleotide sequence: TGTGCCAGCTGCACGACGGACAGGATGAACACTGAAGCTTTCTTT.

The chain recombines TRBV29-1 with TRBJ1-1; perhaps TRBD1 as D (5 bases). The V and J ends lost 4 bases and 3 bases respectively, with 9 bases between them. This CDR3 contains 12 residues. The germline CDR1 and CDR2 sequences are SQVTM and ANQGSEA. The CDR3 is CSVGMGDTEAFF. The CDR3 nucleotides read TGCAGCGTTGGGATGGGGGACACTGAAGCTTTCTTT.

The rearrangement joins TRBV29-1 to TRBJ2-7; TRBD1 agrees at 8 bases. This CDR3 has 12 residues. V lost 8 bases and J lost 9; bases outside the gene matches: 12. Germline V gene lookup returns CDR1 SQVTM and CDR2 ANQGSEA. The CDR3 region is CSTEGTGRGQYF. The DNA of the CDR3 is TGCAGCACCGAGGGGACAGGAAGGGGGCAGTACTTC.

V and J are TRBV9 and TRBJ2-7; 8 bases are shared with TRBD2. The germline CDR1 and CDR2 sequences are SGDLS and YYNGEE. Losses at the gene ends were 4 bases for V and 3 bases for J; bases not matched to a gene: 9. This CDR3 region has 15 residues. The CDR3 spells CASSPTAGGFYEQYF. In DNA, the CDR3 is TGTGCCAGCAGCCCCACCGCGGGAGGTTTCTACGAGCAGTACTTC.

This clonotype was picked up a small number of times. This sequence joins TRBV9 and TRBJ1-1; D unclear. V dropped 4 bases and J dropped 1 base, with 11 bases sitting between them. The germline V gene has CDR1 SGDLS and CDR2 YYNGEE. The CDR3 loop spans 14 amino acids. In DNA form, the CDR3 reads TGTGCCAGCAGCCCTGAGGGAGCGAACACTGAAGCTTTCTTT. Its protein product is CASSPEGANTEAFF.

The V gene is TRBV6-1, the J gene TRBJ2-3; no firm D call. The CDR3 is 15 amino acids. Germline V gene data show CDR1 as MNHNS and CDR2 as SASEGT. V lost 6 bases and J 1 base, leaving 14 bases between the germline ends. Here the CDR3 reads CASSSTLEGTDTQYF. CDR3 DNA: TGTGCCAGCAGCAGCACCCTCGAGGGCACAGATACGCAGTATTTT.

The gene calls are TRBV30 and TRBJ2-3, with no clear D. Trimming left V 1 base short and J 4 bases short, with 6 bases between. The germline CDR1 and CDR2 sequences are GTSNPN and SVGIG (reference sequence). The CDR3 length is 12 residues. CDR3 amino acids: CAWSGQADTQYF. CDR3 bases: TGTGCCTGGAGTGGTCAAGCAGATACGCAGTATTTT.

The chain recombines TRBV15 with TRBJ1-2; TRBD1 aligns across 10 bases. The CDR3 has 18 residues. CDR1 LNHNV and CDR2 YYDKDF come from the germline V gene (reference sequence). Losses at the gene ends were 5 bases for V and 4 bases for J; bases not matched to a gene: 16. This CDR3 is CATSGQTGGAGIGYGYTF. The CDR3 DNA sequence: TGTGCCACCAGCGGTCAGACAGGGGGCGCGGGTATTGGCTATGGCTACACCTTC.

The rearrangement joins TRBV13 to TRBJ2-1, with D possibly being TRBD2 (5 bases). V shed 1 base and J shed 8 bases, with 15 bases lying between them. The germline V gene has CDR1 PRHDT and CDR2 FYEKMQ (reference sequence). The CDR3 is made up of 15 amino acids. The CDR3 is CASSLAGNNLYEQFF. The CDR3 DNA reads TGTGCCAGCAGCTTAGCGGGAAACAATCTCTATGAGCAGTTCTTC.

This clonotype has only one observation. V and J are TRBV3-1 and TRBJ2-1; tentative D call: TRBD2 (5 bases). This CDR3 contains 11 residues. Per the germline V gene, CDR1 is LGHDT and CDR2 is YNNKEL (reference sequence). Trimming took off 3 bases at V and 8 bases at J, with 5 bases between the two ends. CDR3 nucleotides: TGTGCCAGCAGCCAGAGGGATGAGCAGTTCTTC. It encodes CASSQRDEQFF.

V gene TRBV6-2 or TRBV6-3 combines with J gene TRBJ2-1, with TRBD1 matching 8 bases. Looked up from germline, CDR1 is MNHEY and CDR2 is SVGEGT. This CDR3 has 14 residues. The V segment lost 5 bases and the J segment 4 bases; nucleotides outside the gene matches: 4. For the CDR3, the DNA is TGTGCCAGCAGTATTGACAGGGGATACAATGAGCAGTTCTTC. The encoded protein is CASSIDRGYNEQFF.